Sequencing of this TCR beta chain was carried out in a study of blood T cell repertoires in COVID-19. Sequenced by immunoSEQ multiplex PCR; TCRdb stores in-frame clones only, minus some. The sample yields under 300,000 clones, around 90% seen once. The V gene's germline CDR1 is MDHEN and CDR2 SYDVKM. The CDR3 has 12 residues. Trimming removed 7 bases at V and 6 bases at J, with 13 bases between. The age range of participants was about 18 to 95 years, with residence in under 25 US areas. This clone came up a few times. The sequenced sample consisted of PBMCs or T cells enriched from blood (not recorded which). The sequence derives from a woman in her 40s who had recovered from COVID-19. The V gene is TRBV28, the J gene TRBJ2-7, with D possibly matching TRBD2 (7 bases). CDR3 region: CASTRGAGEQYF. The CDR3 DNA reads as TGTGCCAGCACCCGGGGGGCCGGCGAGCAGTACTTC.